Listed below are T cell receptor beta chains from one sample, sequenced in a study of T cell repertoires in cytomegalovirus infection. Each CDR3 protein is one row after TCRdb ran MiXCR on the reads. The sample shows 150,000 to 200,000 distinct CDR3 sequences, approximately 19% of them seen only once. Material for sequencing was PBMCs. These receptors all come from a human donor in good health (CMV status not recorded). Some clones in this sample may be carry-over from other donors' samples. The CDR3 runs from the conserved cysteine through the conserved F or W. The D gene is left open where the match is weak. For some rows the clone size is stated as once, few or many, or as a class when expanded; others skip it.

few,TRBJ1-1,TRBV20-1,-,CSARDSGHMNTEAFF,TGCAGTGCTAGAGATTCGGGACACATGAACACTGAAGCTTTCTTT
-,TRBJ1-2,TRBV19,TRBD1,CASSGTGTHSGYTF,TGTGCCAGTAGCGGGACAGGGACTCACTCTGGCTACACCTTC
-,TRBJ2-7,TRBV20-1,-,CSAIRQGGTYEQYF,TGCAGTGCTATTCGACAGGGAGGGACCTACGAGCAGTACTTC
-,TRBJ2-5,TRBV14,-,CASSLRRGLGETQYF,TGTGCCAGCAGCCTCCGCCGGGGTCTTGGAGAGACCCAGTACTTC
-,TRBJ1-3,TRBV5-1,-,CASSPERGSGNTIYF,TGCGCCAGCAGCCCCGAACGGGGATCTGGAAACACCATATATTTT
once,TRBJ2-1,TRBV29-1,-,CSGSEGTSYNQQFF,TGCAGCGGCAGCGAGGGCACCTCATACAATCAGCAGTTCTTC
-,TRBJ2-1,TRBV5-1,-,CASSEGVSYNEQFF,TGCGCCAGCAGCGAGGGGGTATCCTACAATGAGCAGTTCTTC
-,TRBJ2-2,TRBV7-2,-,CASRPQGGGTGELFF,TGTGCCAGCAGGCCACAGGGCGGGGGTACCGGGGAGCTGTTTTTT
many,TRBJ2-2,TRBV7-2,TRBD1,CASSLSGQATGELFF,TGTGCCAGCAGCTTATCGGGACAGGCTACCGGGGAGCTGTTTTTT
-,TRBJ1-5,TRBV5-5,-,CASTRDGSQPQHF,TGTGCCAGCACCCGAGACGGGTCTCAGCCCCAGCATTTT
-,TRBJ2-7,TRBV29-1,-,CSVGTAGVEQYF,TGCAGCGTTGGTACGGCAGGCGTCGAGCAGTACTTC
many,TRBJ2-3,TRBV7-9,TRBD2,CASRGGTIAAQYF,TGTGCCAGCAGGGGCGGGACTATAGCGGCGCAGTATTTT
few,TRBJ2-3,TRBV10-3,TRBD2,CAISDSGRPMDTQYF,TGTGCCATCAGTGACAGCGGGAGGCCAATGGATACGCAGTATTTT
-,TRBJ2-1,TRBV29-1,-,CSVEEKQVDNEQFF,TGCAGCGTTGAAGAGAAGCAGGTGGACAATGAGCAGTTCTTC
many,TRBJ2-3,TRBV7-8,-,CASRTVAGTDTQYF,TGTGCCAGCAGGACCGTAGCGGGCACAGATACGCAGTATTTT
-,TRBJ2-5,TRBV6-5,TRBD1,CASSYGQVPETQYF,TGTGCCAGCAGTTACGGACAGGTACCAGAGACCCAGTACTTC
-,TRBJ2-3,TRBV4-1,TRBD2,CASSYTSGRARGDTQYF,TGCGCCAGCAGCTACACTAGCGGGAGGGCCAGGGGAGATACGCAGTATTTT
-,TRBJ1-2,TRBV12-3/TRBV12-4,-,CASSISSVNYGYTF,TGTGCCAGCAGTATCTCGAGTGTCAACTATGGCTACACCTTC
-,TRBJ2-7,TRBV28,TRBD2,CASSRSSGLAGSYEQYF,TGTGCCAGCAGCCGATCCAGCGGACTAGCGGGATCCTACGAGCAGTACTTC
few,TRBJ2-1,TRBV6-6,-,CASSYTRGNEQFF,TGTGCCAGCAGTTACACGCGCGGCAATGAGCAGTTCTTC
-,TRBJ1-2,TRBV12-3/TRBV12-4,-,CASRGRTSAVSGYTF,TGTGCCAGCAGGGGGCGGACATCGGCGGTGTCTGGCTACACCTTC
few,TRBJ2-7,TRBV20-1,-,CSASPLDWNSYEQYF,TGCAGTGCTAGCCCTCTGGACTGGAACTCCTACGAGCAGTACTTC
many,TRBJ1-3,TRBV7-9,-,CASSSYYSGNTIYF,TGTGCCAGCAGCTCTTACTACTCTGGAAACACCATATATTTT
many,TRBJ2-2,TRBV7-2,TRBD1,CASSPNRQGASTGELFF,TGTGCCAGCAGCCCTAATAGACAGGGGGCCAGCACCGGGGAGCTGTTTTTT
few,TRBJ2-1,TRBV5-6,-,CASSYRAAGYNEQFF,TGTGCCAGCAGCTATAGGGCGGCGGGGTACAATGAGCAGTTCTTC
-,TRBJ2-7,TRBV19,-,CASSEGAYEQYF,TGTGCCAGTAGTGAGGGGGCCTACGAGCAGTACTTC
many,TRBJ1-1,TRBV6-1,-,CASSRQSGSEAFF,TGTGCCAGCAGTCGCCAGTCTGGGTCTGAAGCTTTCTTT
-,TRBJ2-1,TRBV9,TRBD2,CASSVGTKYNEQFF,TGTGCCAGCAGCGTCGGGACTAAATACAATGAGCAGTTCTTC
many,TRBJ2-3,TRBV7-2,-,CASRLVDTQYF,TGTGCCAGCAGACTCGTGGATACGCAGTATTTT
few,TRBJ2-3,TRBV9,TRBD1,CASSEGAGLDTQYF,TGTGCCAGCAGCGAGGGGGCAGGATTAGATACGCAGTATTTT
many,TRBJ2-7,TRBV7-2,TRBD1,CASQNNRDSFYEQYF,TGTGCCAGCCAAAATAACCGGGACAGTTTCTACGAGCAGTACTTC
-,TRBJ2-3,TRBV2,-,CASSGTARTDTQYF,TGTGCCAGCAGTGGGACGGCCCGTACAGATACGCAGTATTTT
-,TRBJ1-5,TRBV7-2,-,CASSLDGGIDQPQHF,TGTGCCAGCAGCTTAGATGGCGGAATCGATCAGCCCCAGCATTTT
few,TRBJ1-2,TRBV9,-,CASSVAAGWDGYTF,TGTGCCAGCAGCGTAGCGGCAGGGTGGGATGGCTACACCTTC
-,TRBJ2-2,TRBV5-1,-,CASTPGTRNTGELFF,TGCGCCAGCACTCCGGGCACACGCAACACCGGGGAGCTGTTTTTT
few,TRBJ2-1,TRBV2,-,CASSEIVSDNEQFF,TGTGCCAGCAGTGAGATCGTCTCAGACAATGAGCAGTTCTTC
few,TRBJ2-7,TRBV4-3,-,CASSSSLTSYEQYF,TGCGCCAGCAGCTCGAGTTTGACTTCCTACGAGCAGTACTTC
-,TRBJ2-3,TRBV27,TRBD1,CASSFPGGGADTQYF,TGTGCCAGCAGTTTCCCAGGGGGCGGTGCAGATACGCAGTATTTT
-,TRBJ2-3,TRBV5-4,-,CASSSTGTDTQYF,TGTGCCAGCAGCTCGACAGGCACAGATACGCAGTATTTT
many,TRBJ2-5,TRBV7-8,-,CASSLTGLVEETQYF,TGTGCCAGCAGCTTAACCGGACTGGTCGAGGAGACCCAGTACTTC
many,TRBJ2-3,TRBV23-1,TRBD2,CASSPRDRPSGGAITDTQYF,TGCGCCAGCAGTCCACGGGATAGGCCTAGCGGGGGGGCCATCACAGATACGCAGTATTTT